The present TCR beta chain was sequenced within a study of blood T cell repertoires in COVID-19. Repertoires were generated with immunoSEQ multiplex PCR, while TCRdb's copy carries only in-frame clones and drops some. The table includes tens of thousands of clones, about 80% detected once. Germline lookup yields CDR1 LGHNT and CDR2 FRNRAP. The length of the CDR3 is 14 residues. J gave up 1 base and V 5 bases, and 4 bases lay outside the gene matches. The origin of this receptor is a human donor in a cohort sampled during active COVID-19. The chain couples TRBV12-5 to TRBJ2-7; 8 bases map to TRBD1. The specimen was peripheral blood. Written as DNA, the CDR3 is TGTGCTAGTGGTCCCAGGGGGCCTTCCTACGAGCAGTACTTC. Translation gives CASGPRGPSYEQYF. Looking up the rest from reference TRBV12-5 and TRBJ2-7 gives the full variable domain: DARVTQTPRHKVTEMGQEVTMRCQPILGHNTVFWYRQTMMQGLELLAYFRNRAPLDDSGMPKDRFSAEMPDATLATLKIQPSEPRDSAVYFCASGPRGPSYEQYFGPGTRLTVT.